This T cell receptor (beta chain) came from a study of human versus mouse CDR3 diversity and MHC coevolution. Across the whole study: Reportedly, immunoSEQ detects one in 200,000 T cells with minimized PCR bias.

Naive CD4 T cells were sorted as CD45RO-negative, CD62L-positive. Germline trimming cut 5 bases from V and 4 bases from J; bases unmatched to any gene: 8. The CDR3 contains 14 residues. The germline CDR1 and CDR2 sequences are SEHNR and FQNEAQ (reference sequence). Here immunoSEQ multiplex PCR was the method, and the copy in TCRdb shows in-frame clones only, minus some. The data hold tens of thousands of clones, with over 85% observed a single time. About this clone itself: Its antigen remains unidentified.

Study-wide findings and caveats: Two of the three human donors had the lowest clonal inequality. Humans had the largest estimated TCR beta repertoire, 1.5 million to 2 million clonotypes.

Material: naive CD4+ T cells from blood. Regarding subset: CD45RO-negative CD62L-positive naive CD4 T cells. The sequence was obtained from a person aged 30-70 years in good health. The chain joins TRBV7-9 to TRBJ2-7; TRBD2 aligns across 7 bases. The CDR3 nucleotides are TGTGCCAGCAGCGCCGGGCCGGGAGGATACGAGCAGTACTTC. As protein: CASSAGPGGYEQYF.